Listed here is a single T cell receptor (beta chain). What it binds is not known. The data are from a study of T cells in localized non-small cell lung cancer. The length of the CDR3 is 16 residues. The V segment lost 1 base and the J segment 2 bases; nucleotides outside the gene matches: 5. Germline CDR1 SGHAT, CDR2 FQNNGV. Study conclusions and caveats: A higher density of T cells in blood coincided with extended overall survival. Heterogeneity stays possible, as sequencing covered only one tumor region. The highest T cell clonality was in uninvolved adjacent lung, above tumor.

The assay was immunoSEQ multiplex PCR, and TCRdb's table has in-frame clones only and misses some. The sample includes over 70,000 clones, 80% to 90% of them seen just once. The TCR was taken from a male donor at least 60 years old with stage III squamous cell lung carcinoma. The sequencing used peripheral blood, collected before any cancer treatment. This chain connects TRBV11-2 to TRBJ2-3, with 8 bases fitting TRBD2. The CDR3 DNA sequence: TGTGCCAGCAGCTTAGGGAGGCGGGGGGACACAGATACGCAGTATTTT. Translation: CASSLGRRGDTDTQYF. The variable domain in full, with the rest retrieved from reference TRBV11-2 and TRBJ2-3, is EAGVAQSPRYKIIEKRQSVAFWCNPISGHATLYWYQQILGQGPKLLIQFQNNGVVDDSQLPKDRFSAERLKGVDSTLKIQPAKLEDSAVYLCASSLGRRGDTDTQYFGPGTRLTVL.